The 8 T cell receptor beta chains in this list originate from one sample, sequenced in a study of T cell changes during pregnancy in multiple sclerosis. The assay was immunoSEQ multiplex PCR, and TCRdb's table has in-frame clones only and misses some. The sample consists of fewer than 75,000 clones, 80% to 95% of them appearing once. The sample was peripheral blood, taken in the first trimester of pregnancy. The source is a female donor with multiple sclerosis, enrolled in a pregnancy study.

V gene TRBV7-9 combines with J gene TRBJ1-2; 8 nucleotides line up with TRBD1. The CDR3 length is 17 residues. The V gene end was trimmed by 4 bases and the J gene end by 8 bases; junction bases not matched to a gene: 18. Looked up from germline, CDR1 is SEHNR and CDR2 is FQNEAQ (reference sequence). The CDR3 sequence: CASSSNRGQGARFGYTF. The CDR3 nucleotides are TGTGCCAGCAGCTCGAATCGGGGGCAGGGGGCGAGGTTCGGCTACACCTTC.

V and J are TRBV11-3 and TRBJ2-3, with TRBD2 as a possible D gene (5 bases). The germline CDR1 and CDR2 sequences are SGHNT and YENEEA. The CDR3 has 13 amino acids. Trimming took 1 base from V and 6 from J, leaving 8 bases between them. The CDR3 coding sequence is TGTGCCAGCAGCTTAGGAGGGAGTGATACGCAGTATTTT. Residues: CASSLGGSDTQYF. Combining the CDR3 with reference TRBV11-3 and TRBJ2-3 gives the whole variable domain EAGVVQSPRYKIIEKKQPVAFWCNPISGHNTLYWYLQNLGQGPELLIRYENEEAVDDSQLPKDRFSAERLKGVDSTLKIQPAELGDSAVYLCASSLGGSDTQYFGPGTRLTVL.

V is TRBV19 and J is TRBJ2-7; the match to TRBD1 covers 10 bases. CDR1 and CDR2 from the germline V gene are LNHDA and SQIVND (reference sequence). CDR3 length: 14 residues. The trim removed 6 bases at V and 5 bases at J, leaving 7 bases unmatched. The CDR3 region is CASRNRQGADEQYF. The CDR3 bases are TGTGCCAGTAGGAACCGACAGGGGGCAGACGAGCAGTACTTC.

Notes on this clone: The identical CDR3 is also encoded by other nucleotide sequences in the sample. This sequence joins TRBV2 and TRBJ2-4; TRBD2 matches 11 bases. V shed 4 bases and J 8 bases; nucleotides not matched to a gene: 7. The CDR3 totals 15 residues. The germline gives CDR1 SNHLY, CDR2 FYNNEI. The CDR3 nucleotides are TGTGCCAGCAGTGGCCAAACTAGCGGGGGAGACATTCAGTACTTC. Its translation: CASSGQTSGGDIQYF. The full variable domain, its missing parts supplied by reference TRBV2 and TRBJ2-4, is EPEVTQTPSHQVTQMGQEVILRCVPISNHLYFYWYRQILGQKVEFLVSFYNNEISEKSEIFDDQFSVERPDGSNFTLKIRSTKLEDSAMYFCASSGQTSGGDIQYFGAGTRLSVL.

The gene calls are TRBV27 and TRBJ2-2; TRBD2 might be the D (7 bases). The CDR3 length is 17 residues. Germline CDR1 MNHEY, CDR2 SMNVEV (reference sequence). Trimming took off 6 bases at V and 9 bases at J, with 26 bases between the two ends. The CDR3 region is CASSPRGGAGARRELFF. The CDR3 DNA sequence: TGTGCCAGCAGCCCCCGGGGCGGCGCGGGGGCTAGGCGGGAGCTGTTTTTT.

The V and J genes are TRBV30 and TRBJ2-1, with 7 bases that match TRBD2. The CDR3 consists of 12 residues. Per the germline V gene, CDR1 is GTSNPN and CDR2 is SVGIG (reference sequence). The V gene end was trimmed by 0 bases and the J gene end by 14 bases; junction bases not matched to a gene: 7. The CDR3 reads CAWSVSSGDKFF. The CDR3 DNA reads TGTGCCTGGAGTGTTTCGAGCGGGGATAAGTTCTTC.

The gene calls are TRBV27 and TRBJ1-1; no definite D call. This CDR3 is 13 amino acids long. Germline CDR1 reads MNHEY; CDR2 reads SMNVEV (reference sequence). Trimming stripped 2 bases from V and 3 bases from J, with 7 bases between. The CDR3 DNA reads TGTGCCAGCAGTTTACGGTTCGACACTGAAGCTTTCTTT. Protein: CASSLRFDTEAFF.

The chain has TRBV19 and TRBJ1-1; no clear D. The CDR3 is 16 residues long. Germline V gene sequence: CDR1 LNHDA, CDR2 SQIVND (reference sequence). Trimming removed 6 bases from V and 7 bases from J, with 24 bases in between. For the CDR3, the DNA is TGTGCCAGTAGCCCTGGAGGGCGGTTTGGAGGTGGTGAAGCTTTCTTT. Residues: CASSPGGRFGGGEAFF. Supplemented by reference TRBV19 and TRBJ1-1, the full variable domain reads DGGITQSPKYLFRKEGQNVTLSCEQNLNHDAMYWYRQDPGQGLRLIYYSQIVNDFQKGDIAEGYSVSREKKESFPLTVTSAQKNPTAFYLCASSPGGRFGGGEAFFGQGTRLTVV.